Presented here are 8 T cell receptor beta chains from one specimen sequenced in a study of cytotoxic CD8 clonotypes in ibrutinib-treated CLL. The method was immunoSEQ multiplex PCR; TCRdb's version includes in-frame clones alone and lacks a portion of them. Of about 300,000 clones detected, 67% appear once; the ten largest clones hold roughly 6.3%. Sequenced material: PBMCs, taken after 36 months of ibrutinib treatment. The receptors were gathered from a human donor with chronic lymphocytic leukemia.

This clone has a handful of counts. The V call is TRBV15, the J call TRBJ2-3; D unresolved. The CDR3 runs 14 residues. Trimming removed 0 bases at V and 1 base at J, with 5 bases between. Germline CDR1 and CDR2: LNHNV and YYDKDF (reference sequence). This CDR3 reads CATSRDYGTDTQYF. CDR3 sequence (DNA): TGTGCCACCAGCAGAGATTACGGCACAGATACGCAGTATTTT.

This clone has a handful of counts. The chain joins TRBV6-5 to TRBJ2-2; the D is unclear. V was pared by 0 bases and J by 6 bases, with 11 bases between. The CDR3 extends over 15 amino acids. CDR1 and CDR2 (germline): MNHEY, SVGAGI. CDR3 nucleotide sequence: TGTGCCAGCAGTTACTCGAGACCAAGCTCCGGGGAGCTGTTTTTT. This translates into CASSYSRPSSGELFF.

The V and J genes are TRBV27 and TRBJ2-7, with 7 positions matching TRBD2. V shed 2 bases, J shed 4 bases, and the junction held 11 bases outside the gene matches. Germline CDR1 MNHEY, CDR2 SMNVEV (reference sequence). The CDR3 has 16 residues. CDR3 loop: CASSLLASGALYEQYF. The CDR3 bases are TGTGCCAGCAGTTTACTGGCTAGCGGAGCTTTGTACGAGCAGTACTTC.

This chain joins TRBV9 and TRBJ2-2; D possibly corresponds to TRBD1 (6 bases). Germline CDR1 SGDLS, CDR2 YYNGEE. This CDR3 comprises 16 residues. The germline V and J ends were trimmed by 0 bases and 1 base, with 10 bases remaining between them. This chain's CDR3 is CASSVEPQGNTGELFF. CDR3 nucleotides: TGTGCCAGCAGCGTAGAACCACAGGGGAACACCGGGGAGCTGTTTTTT.

The CDR3 protein is CASSATDSSYEQYF. The DNA of the CDR3 is TGTGCCAGCAGCGCTACGGACAGCTCCTACGAGCAGTACTTC. The rearrangement links TRBV28 to TRBJ2-7; weak D call: TRBD1 (6 bases). This CDR3 is 14 amino acids long. V was shortened by 6 bases and J by 0 bases, with 12 bases between the two germline ends. Germline V gene lookup returns CDR1 MDHEN and CDR2 SYDVKM.

The genes are TRBV15 and TRBJ2-2; possibly TRBD1 for D (6 bases). The CDR3 spans 16 residues. V was pared by 0 bases and J by 6 bases, with 14 bases between. CDR1 is LNHNV, CDR2 YYDKDF, per germline (reference sequence). The CDR3 DNA reads TGTGCCACCAGCAGAGAACCTCCAGGGGCCCCCGGGGAGCTGTTTTTT. It is translated as CATSREPPGAPGELFF.

The V call is TRBV11-3, the J call TRBJ1-5, with D perhaps TRBD1 (5 bases). Trimming cost V 6 bases and J 0 bases, with 24 bases left between them. The CDR3 sequence is 19 residues long. The germline gives CDR1 SGHNT, CDR2 YENEEA. The CDR3 DNA reads as TGTGCCAGCAGGTCGATCTCCGGGACCGACGATTATAGCAATCAGCCCCAGCATTTT. Amino acids: CASRSISGTDDYSNQPQHF.

The chain carries TRBV25-1 and TRBJ1-1; maybe TRBD1 (6 bases). The germline CDR1 and CDR2 sequences are MGHDK and SYGVNS. With 2 bases removed from V and 4 bases from J, the gap between germline ends came to 8 bases. The CDR3 length is 13 residues. CDR3 region: CASSEQGFTEAFF. DNA of the CDR3: TGTGCCAGCAGTGAACAGGGGTTCACTGAAGCTTTCTTT.